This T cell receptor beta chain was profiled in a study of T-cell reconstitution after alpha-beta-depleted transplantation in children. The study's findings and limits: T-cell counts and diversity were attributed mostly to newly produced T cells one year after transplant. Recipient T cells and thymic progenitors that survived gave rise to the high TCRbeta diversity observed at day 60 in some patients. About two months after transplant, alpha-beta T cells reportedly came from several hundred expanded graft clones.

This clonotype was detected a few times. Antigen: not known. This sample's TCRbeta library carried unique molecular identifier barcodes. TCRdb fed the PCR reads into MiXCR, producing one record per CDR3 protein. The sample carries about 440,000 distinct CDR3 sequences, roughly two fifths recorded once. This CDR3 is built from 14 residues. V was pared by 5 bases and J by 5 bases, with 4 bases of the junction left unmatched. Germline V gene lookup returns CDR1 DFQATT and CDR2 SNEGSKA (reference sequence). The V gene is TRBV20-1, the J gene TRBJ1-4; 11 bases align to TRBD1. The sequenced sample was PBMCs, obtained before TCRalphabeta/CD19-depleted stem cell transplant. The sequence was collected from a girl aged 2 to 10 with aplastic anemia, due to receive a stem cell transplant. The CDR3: CSAGTGGRNEKLFF. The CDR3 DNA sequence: TGCAGTGCTGGGACAGGGGGGCGGAATGAAAAACTGTTTTTT.